This T cell receptor (beta chain) originates from a study of OX40 agonist ivuxolimab in advanced cancers. The method was immunoSEQ multiplex PCR; TCRdb's version includes in-frame clones alone and lacks a portion of them. The data show about 85,000 clones, about 86% seen once. The timepoints at which blood was sampled were baseline, cycle 4 day 1, and cycle 7 day 1. The study's findings and limits: In the 0.1 to 3.0 mg/kg range, CD4+ and CD8+ blood T cells had expanded clonally by week 6. Among the least clonally expanded were partial responders at 0.1-3.0 mg/kg. No determination was made of the antigen specificity of the expanded peripheral T cells.

V lost 8 bases to trimming and J lost 0 bases, with 10 bases between them. CDR1 is MNHNS and CDR2 is SASEGT in the germline V gene. The CDR3 is made up of 13 amino acids. About this clone itself: Its antigen is undetermined.

The sequence was obtained from an adult with an advanced solid tumor such as melanoma, head and neck, liver or kidney cancer. This specimen was CD4+ or CD8+ T cells sorted from blood, taken in a trial of the OX40 agonist ivuxolimab. The rearrangement uses TRBV6-1 and TRBJ1-1; D gene ambiguous. CDR3 nucleotides: TGTGCCAGCGGCGCGACTCTGAACACTGAAGCTTTCTTT. Protein: CASGATLNTEAFF.